This TCR beta chain was obtained from a study of STAT5B mutations in CD4+ large granular lymphocyte leukemia. J was trimmed by 2 bases and V by 0 bases; bases with no gene match: 8. Germline CDR1 reads SGHNT; CDR2 reads YENEEA. This CDR3 spans 18 amino acids. Clones were sequenced by immunoSEQ multiplex PCR, and TCRdb holds only the in-frame ones, with some missing. The sample contains around 20,000 clones, approximately 71% of which appear only once. The chain recombines TRBV11-3 with TRBJ2-2; TRBD2 matches 8 bases. Sequencing used CD4+ T cells from blood buffy coats. The clonotype was recovered from a human donor in good health. In nucleotides, the CDR3 is TGTGCCAGCAGCTTAGAAGGGCTAGCGGGCAGAAACACCGGGGAGCTGTTTTTT. Translation: CASSLEGLAGRNTGELFF.